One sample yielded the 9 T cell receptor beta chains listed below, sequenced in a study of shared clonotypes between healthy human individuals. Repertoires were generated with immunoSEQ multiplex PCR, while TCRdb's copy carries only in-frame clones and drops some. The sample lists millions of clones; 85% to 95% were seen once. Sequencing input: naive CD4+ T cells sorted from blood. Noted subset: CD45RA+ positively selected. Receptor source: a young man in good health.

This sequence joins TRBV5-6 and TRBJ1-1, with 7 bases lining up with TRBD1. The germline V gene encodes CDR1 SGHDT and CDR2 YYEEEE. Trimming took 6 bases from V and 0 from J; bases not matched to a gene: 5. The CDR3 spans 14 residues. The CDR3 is CASTVDRVNTEAFF. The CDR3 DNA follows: TGTGCCAGCACTGTCGACAGGGTGAACACTGAAGCTTTCTTT.

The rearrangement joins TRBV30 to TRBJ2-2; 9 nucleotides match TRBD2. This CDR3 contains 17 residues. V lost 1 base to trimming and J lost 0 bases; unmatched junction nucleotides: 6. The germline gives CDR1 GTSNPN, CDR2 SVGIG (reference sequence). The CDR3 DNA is TGTGCCTGGAGTGCCTCACGGACTAGCGCGAACACCGGGGAGCTGTTTTTT. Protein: CAWSASRTSANTGELFF.

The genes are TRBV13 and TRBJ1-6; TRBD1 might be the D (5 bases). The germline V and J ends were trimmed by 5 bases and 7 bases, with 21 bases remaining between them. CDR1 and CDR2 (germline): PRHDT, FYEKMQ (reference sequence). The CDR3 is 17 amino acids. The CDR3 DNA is TGTGCCAGCAGCGCATCAACGTTCCGGGGCACCAATTCACCCCTCCACTTT. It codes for CASSASTFRGTNSPLHF.

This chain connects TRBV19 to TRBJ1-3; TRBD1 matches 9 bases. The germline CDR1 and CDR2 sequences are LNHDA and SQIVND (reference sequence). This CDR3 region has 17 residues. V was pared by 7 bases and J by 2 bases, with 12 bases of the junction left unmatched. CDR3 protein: CASTTAGQGAPGNTIYF. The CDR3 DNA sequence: TGTGCCAGTACCACCGCGGGACAGGGTGCTCCTGGAAACACCATATATTTT.

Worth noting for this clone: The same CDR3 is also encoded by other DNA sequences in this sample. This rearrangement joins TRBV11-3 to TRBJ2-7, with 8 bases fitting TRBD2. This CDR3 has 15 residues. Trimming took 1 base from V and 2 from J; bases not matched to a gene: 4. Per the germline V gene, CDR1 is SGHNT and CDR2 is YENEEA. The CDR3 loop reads CASSLGAGGPYEQYF. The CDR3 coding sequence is TGTGCCAGCAGCTTAGGGGCGGGAGGTCCCTACGAGCAGTACTTC.

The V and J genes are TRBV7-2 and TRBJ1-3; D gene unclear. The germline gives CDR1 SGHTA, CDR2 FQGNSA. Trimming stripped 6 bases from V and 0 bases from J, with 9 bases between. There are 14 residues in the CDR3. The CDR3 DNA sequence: TGTGCCAGCAGGACGGCAGGCTCTGGAAACACCATATATTTT. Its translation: CASRTAGSGNTIYF. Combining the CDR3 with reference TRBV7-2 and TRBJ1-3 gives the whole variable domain GAGVSQSPSNKVTEKGKDVELRCDPISGHTALYWYRQSLGQGLEFLIYFQGNSAPDKSGLPSDRFSAERTGGSVSTLTIQRTQQEDSAVYLCASRTAGSGNTIYFGEGSWLTVV.

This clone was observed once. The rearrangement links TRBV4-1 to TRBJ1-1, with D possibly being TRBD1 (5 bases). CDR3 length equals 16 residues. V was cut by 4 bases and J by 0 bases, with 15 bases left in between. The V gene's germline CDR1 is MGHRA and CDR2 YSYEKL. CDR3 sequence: CASSPIFEGMNTEAFF. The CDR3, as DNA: TGCGCCAGCAGCCCCATCTTCGAGGGGATGAACACTGAAGCTTTCTTT.

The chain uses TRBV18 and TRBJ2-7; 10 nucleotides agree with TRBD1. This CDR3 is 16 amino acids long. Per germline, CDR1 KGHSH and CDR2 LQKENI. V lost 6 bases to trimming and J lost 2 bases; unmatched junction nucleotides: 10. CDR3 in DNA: TGTGCCAGCTCGACCACCCCGGGACAGGGGCCCTACGAGCAGTACTTC. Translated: CASSTTPGQGPYEQYF.

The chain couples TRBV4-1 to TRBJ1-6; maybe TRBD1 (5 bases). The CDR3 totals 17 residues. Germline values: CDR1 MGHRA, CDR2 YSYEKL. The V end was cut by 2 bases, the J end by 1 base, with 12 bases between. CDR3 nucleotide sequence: TGCGCCAGCAGCCAATTAGGTCAGGGATCCTATAATTCACCCCTCCACTTT. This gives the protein CASSQLGQGSYNSPLHF.